This T cell receptor (beta chain) was identified in a study of control samples from healthy donors and cancer patients. Germline loops: CDR1 MGHRA, CDR2 YSYEKL. This CDR3 is built from 15 residues. The V end lost 2 bases, the J end lost 3 bases, and 13 bases lay between the germline ends. Here immunoSEQ multiplex PCR was the method, and the copy in TCRdb shows in-frame clones only, minus some. The sample yields 20,000 to 30,000 clones, under 95% seen once. This TCR came from a man in his forties or fifties with lung cancer. This chain uses TRBV4-1 with TRBJ2-5; D is perhaps TRBD1 (6 bases). Source material: PBMCs. The CDR3 reads CASSQLGAGEETQYF. The CDR3 bases are TGCGCCAGCAGCCAACTGGGGGCTGGGGAAGAGACCCAGTACTTC.